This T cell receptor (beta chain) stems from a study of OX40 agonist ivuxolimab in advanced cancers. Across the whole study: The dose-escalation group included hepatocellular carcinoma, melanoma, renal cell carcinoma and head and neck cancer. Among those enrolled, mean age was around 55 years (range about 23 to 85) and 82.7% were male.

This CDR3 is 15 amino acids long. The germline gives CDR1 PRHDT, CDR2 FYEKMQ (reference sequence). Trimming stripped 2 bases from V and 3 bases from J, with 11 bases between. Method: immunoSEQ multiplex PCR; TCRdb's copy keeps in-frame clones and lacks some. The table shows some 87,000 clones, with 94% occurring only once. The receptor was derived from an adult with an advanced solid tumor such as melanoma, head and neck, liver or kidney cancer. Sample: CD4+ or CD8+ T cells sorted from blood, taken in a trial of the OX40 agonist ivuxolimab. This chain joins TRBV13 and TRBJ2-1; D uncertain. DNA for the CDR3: TGTGCCAGCAGCTTAACCAAACGGGTCTACAATGAGCAGTTCTTC. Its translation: CASSLTKRVYNEQFF. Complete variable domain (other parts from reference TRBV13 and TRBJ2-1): AAGVIQSPRHLIKEKRETATLKCYPIPRHDTVYWYQQGPGQDPQFLISFYEKMQSDKGSIPDRFSAQQFSDYHSELNMSSLELGDSALYFCASSLTKRVYNEQFFGPGTRLTVL.